The source of this T cell receptor (beta chain) is a study of shared clonotypes between healthy human individuals. Study findings and constraints: Relative to memory subsets, naive subsets generally showed larger estimated richness.

Germline trimming cut 0 bases from V and 5 bases from J; bases unmatched to any gene: 7. The CDR3 extends over 16 amino acids. The germline gives CDR1 LGHNA, CDR2 YNFKEQ. On this clone itself: Its matching antigen is unknown.

The donors were adults (healthy and HIV-negative) with no recent acute infections or vaccinations. Replicate PCRs run on sorted subsets employed approximately 0.2 ug DNA, roughly 30,000 T cell genomes. Libraries were prepared by immunoSEQ multiplex PCR; TCRdb keeps only in-frame clonotypes and omits some of them. The sample holds about 2.3 million clones, over 85% seen once. This chain connects TRBV4-2 to TRBJ2-1; 7 bases agree with TRBD2. Sequencing was done on a sample of naive CD4+ T cells from PBMCs. Subset meaning: CD45RA+ positively selected. This sequence originates from a man between 18 and 29 years old in good health. Some clones in this sample may be carry-over from other donors' samples. Written as DNA, the CDR3 is TGTGCCAGCAGCCAAGATGGGCGGGAGACCCACAATGAGCAGTTCTTC. This translates into CASSQDGRETHNEQFF.